This entry lists 21 T cell receptor beta chains sequenced from one sample in a study of breast tumors, draining lymph nodes, adjacent tissues. One entry per CDR3 protein results from TCRdb running MiXCR on the multiplex PCR reads. The sample has tens of thousands of distinct CDR3 sequences, 60% to 75% seen once; the top ten hold 20% to 30%. Sequenced: tumor-adjacent breast tissue. The receptors derive from a female donor with breast cancer. Some clones in this sample may be carry-over from other donors' samples.

The J gene is TRBJ2-7, the V gene TRBV12-3 or TRBV12-4, with 7 bases matching TRBD1. This CDR3 is built from 14 residues. The junction had 12 bases not matched to a gene; V was cut back by 6 bases and J by 7 bases. CDR3 coding DNA: TGTGCCAGCAGCGTCAGACAGGGATGGGAGGAGCAGTACTTC. Protein product: CASSVRQGWEEQYF.

The chain uses TRBV20-1 and TRBJ2-1; 8 nucleotides match TRBD2. The CDR3 sequence is 15 residues long. CDR1 and CDR2 from the germline V gene are DFQATT and SNEGSKA (reference sequence). Losses at the gene ends were 3 bases for V and 4 bases for J; bases not matched to a gene: 8. The CDR3 sequence: CSASQPSGYYNEQFF. In DNA form, the CDR3 reads TGCAGTGCTAGTCAGCCTAGCGGGTATTACAATGAGCAGTTCTTC.

This chain joins TRBV24-1 and TRBJ2-3; unclear D gene. The CDR3 is made up of 15 amino acids. In germline, CDR1 is KGHDR, CDR2 SFDVKD. V was cut by 0 bases and J by 5 bases, with 11 bases left in between. The CDR3 sequence is CATSDLPATGDTQYF. As DNA, the CDR3 is TGTGCCACCAGTGATTTGCCGGCGACGGGAGATACGCAGTATTTT.

The genes are TRBV5-1 and TRBJ1-3; TRBD1 matches at 11 bases. V shed 4 bases and J 2 bases; nucleotides not matched to a gene: 2. In germline, CDR1 is SGHRS, CDR2 YFSETQ. The CDR3 has 15 residues. Written as DNA, the CDR3 is TGCGCCAGCAGCACGGGACAGGGGGCTGGAAACACCATATATTTT. It encodes CASSTGQGAGNTIYF.

CDR3 nucleotide sequence: TGTGCCAGCAGCTTGGGCGGGAGGGCGACAGATACGCAGTATTTT. Amino acids: CASSLGGRATDTQYF. This chain links TRBV9 with TRBJ2-3; 9 nucleotides agree with TRBD2. After removal of 4 bases from V and 3 bases from J, the junction contained 6 bases not matched to a gene. This CDR3 is 15 amino acids long. Germline V lookup: CDR1 SGDLS, CDR2 YYNGEE.

The CDR3 nucleotides are TGTGCCAGCAGTTTACGCCCCTCTCAGCGGACTAGCACAGATACGCAGTATTTT. Residues: CASSLRPSQRTSTDTQYF. The rearrangement uses TRBV27 and TRBJ2-3; TRBD2 is a possible D gene (5 bases). The V end was cut by 2 bases, the J end by 0 bases, with 18 bases between. CDR3 length: 18 residues. Germline assignment: CDR1 MNHEY and CDR2 SMNVEV (reference sequence).

V usage is TRBV5-5 and J usage is TRBJ2-2; D gene ambiguous. The V end lost 7 bases, the J end lost 0 bases, and 16 bases lay between the germline ends. This CDR3 is built from 16 residues. CDR1 is SGHKS, CDR2 YYEKEE, per germline (reference sequence). CDR3 sequence (DNA): TGTGCCAGCTCCGAAGGGCCCCACCCGAACACCGGGGAGCTGTTTTTT. It specifies CASSEGPHPNTGELFF.

Relative to its sample, this clonotype is medium-sized. The chain joins TRBV20-1 to TRBJ2-1, with D tentatively TRBD1 or TRBD2 (6 bases each). Germline V gives CDR1 DFQATT, CDR2 SNEGSKA (reference sequence). Trimming stripped 6 bases from V and 4 bases from J, with 16 bases between. The CDR3 has 14 amino acids. CDR3 sequence reads: CSALRRGSYNEQFF. DNA for the CDR3: TGCAGTGCCCTCAGGAGGGGGAGTTACAATGAGCAGTTCTTC.

V usage is TRBV20-1 and J usage is TRBJ1-6, with D tentatively TRBD1 (6 bases). Looked up from germline, CDR1 is DFQATT and CDR2 is SNEGSKA (reference sequence). The CDR3 contains 14 residues. Trimming stripped 1 base from V and 9 bases from J, with 13 bases between. The CDR3 DNA sequence: TGCAGTGCTAGAGTCGACAGGATTTCTTCACCCCTCCACTTT. Amino acids: CSARVDRISSPLHF.

The V gene is TRBV7-3, the J gene TRBJ2-1; perhaps TRBD1 as D (6 bases). V gave up 4 bases and J gave up 8 bases, with 9 bases separating them. Germline-derived CDR1 and CDR2 are SGHTA and FQGTGA. The CDR3 length is 12 residues. Here the CDR3 reads CASSSGQYEQFF. The CDR3, as DNA: TGTGCCAGCAGCTCCGGACAGTATGAGCAGTTCTTC.

The chain recombines TRBV7-2 with TRBJ2-2, with D uncertain. V lost 1 base and J 8 bases, leaving 11 bases between the germline ends. The CDR3 has 14 amino acids. The germline gives CDR1 SGHTA, CDR2 FQGNSA. This chain's CDR3 is CASSLDRGAGELFF. CDR3 coding DNA: TGTGCCAGCAGCTTAGATCGCGGCGCTGGGGAGCTGTTTTTT.

This chain joins TRBV6-5 and TRBJ2-1; TRBD1 agrees at 9 bases. Germline-derived CDR1 and CDR2 are MNHEY and SVGAGI. V gave up 8 bases and J gave up 7 bases; unmatched junction bases: 12. The CDR3 extends over 15 amino acids. DNA for the CDR3: TGTGCCAGCGGGGAGACAGGGGGAGATAAAAATGAGCAGTTCTTC. Protein: CASGETGGDKNEQFF.

The chain combines TRBV28 with TRBJ2-7; 8 bases map to TRBD2. This CDR3 contains 16 residues. Germline V gene lookup returns CDR1 MDHEN and CDR2 SYDVKM. Unmatched junction bases numbered 9, after V lost 5 bases and J lost 0 bases. CDR3 nucleotide sequence: TGTGCCAGCAGTCCCCCTCGGGGGGGAGGCTCCTACGAGCAGTACTTC. Protein: CASSPPRGGGSYEQYF.

The chain recombines TRBV5-4 with TRBJ2-1; D not resolved. The CDR3 spans 11 residues. Germline CDR1 SGHNT, CDR2 YYREEE (reference sequence). The V and J ends lost 4 bases and 10 bases respectively, with 9 bases between them. CDR3 coding DNA: TGTGCCAGCAGCCGCTGGGAAGAGCAGTTCTTC. This codes for CASSRWEEQFF. The whole variable domain, remainder taken from reference TRBV5-4 and TRBJ2-1, is ETGVTQSPTHLIKTRGQQVTLRCSSQSGHNTVSWYQQALGQGPQFIFQYYREEENGRGNFPPRFSGLQFPNYSSELNVNALELDDSALYLCASSRWEEQFFGPGTRLTVL.

The rearrangement joins TRBV7-9 to TRBJ2-3; the D call may be TRBD1 or TRBD2 (5 bases each). The CDR3 sequence is 18 residues long. CDR1 and CDR2 from the germline V gene are SEHNR and FQNEAQ (reference sequence). V lost 1 base to trimming and J lost 0 bases, with 17 bases between them. CDR3 protein: CASSLGSAMGLSTDTQYF. The CDR3 region has the DNA TGTGCCAGCAGCTTAGGTAGCGCAATGGGGCTTAGCACAGATACGCAGTATTTT.

The rearrangement links TRBV20-1 to TRBJ2-7; TRBD2 matches at 13 bases. Per germline, CDR1 DFQATT and CDR2 SNEGSKA (reference sequence). Unmatched junction bases numbered 6, after V lost 3 bases and J lost 1 base. CDR3 length: 16 residues. Written as DNA, the CDR3 is TGCAGTGCTAGGCCGACTAGCGGGAGGTTTTCCTACGAGCAGTACTTC. It translates to CSARPTSGRFSYEQYF.

This chain joins TRBV20-1 and TRBJ2-1, with TRBD2 matching 11 bases. The CDR3 spans 14 residues. CDR1 DFQATT and CDR2 SNEGSKA come from the germline V gene (reference sequence). The trim removed 3 bases at V and 6 bases at J, leaving 4 bases unmatched. In DNA form, the CDR3 reads TGCAGTGCTAGTTTAGCGGGAGGGCGCAATGAGCAGTTCTTC. It codes for CSASLAGGRNEQFF.

The gene calls are TRBV28 and TRBJ2-1, with a tentative D call TRBD2 (6 bases). This CDR3 is 15 amino acids long. Germline CDR1 MDHEN, CDR2 SYDVKM. V lost 2 bases and J lost 3, with 11 bases in between. The chain's CDR3 is CASSLDRGIYNEQFF. For the CDR3, the DNA is TGTGCCAGCAGTTTAGACCGGGGGATCTACAATGAGCAGTTCTTC.

This rearrangement joins TRBV20-1 to TRBJ1-2; the D gene is possibly TRBD1 (6 bases). Trimming took 1 base from V and 7 from J, leaving 16 bases between them. Germline CDR1 reads DFQATT; CDR2 reads SNEGSKA (reference sequence). The CDR3 runs to 14 residues. The CDR3 DNA is TGCAGTGCTAGAGGAGCGGACAGTGTTTGTGGCTACACCTTC. Protein sequence: CSARGADSVCGYTF.

The V and J genes are TRBV11-2 and TRBJ2-7, with D possibly matching TRBD2 (5 bases). Germline V CDR1 and CDR2: SGHAT, FQNNGV. The CDR3 totals 14 residues. Trimming removed 1 base at V and 6 bases at J, with 13 bases between. The CDR3 sequence: CASSLVTGLGEQYF. The CDR3 bases are TGTGCCAGCAGCTTAGTTACGGGGTTAGGCGAGCAGTACTTC. The complete variable domain, with remaining parts taken from reference TRBV11-2 and TRBJ2-7, reads EAGVAQSPRYKIIEKRQSVAFWCNPISGHATLYWYQQILGQGPKLLIQFQNNGVVDDSQLPKDRFSAERLKGVDSTLKIQPAKLEDSAVYLCASSLVTGLGEQYFGPGTRLTVT.

The V call is TRBV7-3, the J call TRBJ2-5, with TRBD1 matching over 10 bases. The V segment lost 6 bases and the J segment 4 bases; nucleotides outside the gene matches: 5. The CDR3 loop spans 14 amino acids. Germline CDR1 and CDR2: SGHTA and FQGTGA. The CDR3 loop reads CASSPGQGLETQYF. CDR3 coding DNA: TGTGCCAGCAGTCCGGGACAGGGGCTAGAGACCCAGTACTTC.